One and the same sample provided the 30 T cell receptor beta chains below, sequenced in a study of CXCR3-negative and CXCR3-positive naive CD8 T cells. General study results and limits: A higher hydrophobicity marked the TRB CDR3s of CXCR3-positive naive cells versus CXCR3-negative naive cells.

The TRB cDNA libraries were prepared by 5' RACE with UMI labels. TCRdb re-called the 5' RACE reads and gives one entry per CDR3 protein, without DNA. The repertoire table contains some 150,000 distinct CDR3 sequences. Their specific antigens are unknown. Sequences were obtained from naive CXCR3+ CD8+ T cells from blood. As for subset: CD45RO-CCR7+CD27+CD95- naive CD8+ T cells expressing CXCR3 (TNR3+). The receptors come from a human donor in good health. Some clones in this sample may be carry-over from other donors' samples.

This CDR3 reads CASSLRGVTYEQYF. The rearrangement uses TRBV28 and TRBJ2-7; no DNA is available, so the TRBD1 call from TCRdb remains unchecked. The V gene's germline CDR1 is MDHEN and CDR2 SYDVKM. The CDR3 spans 14 residues.

The chain has TRBV12-3 or TRBV12-4 and TRBJ2-1. The CDR3 spans 16 residues. CDR3 sequence reads: CASSYSTESSYNEQFF.

This rearrangement joins TRBV9 to TRBJ2-3; TCRdb names TRBD1, which stays unverified in the absence of DNA. This CDR3 is built from 16 residues. The germline CDR1 and CDR2 sequences are SGDLS and YYNGEE. The CDR3 spells CASSGLGAGGSDTQYF.

The rearrangement uses TRBV7-3 and TRBJ1-1; lacking DNA, the TRBD1 call made by TCRdb goes unchecked. This CDR3 spans 14 amino acids. CDR1 is SGHTA and CDR2 is FQGTGA in the germline V gene. The CDR3 here is CASSLGTVGTEAFF.

V gene TRBV5-1 combines with J gene TRBJ2-7. Germline V gene sequence: CDR1 SGHRS, CDR2 YFSETQ. This CDR3 region has 13 residues. The CDR3 protein is CASRQPQPYEQYF.

The rearrangement joins TRBV2 to TRBJ2-7; TCRdb's D gene call, TRBD2, goes unchecked for lack of DNA. CDR3 length: 16 residues. Germline V gives CDR1 SNHLY, CDR2 FYNNEI. CDR3 in amino acids: CASFVYGWESSYEQYF.

The chain employs TRBV15 and TRBJ2-7; with no DNA, the TCRdb D assignment of TRBD1 cannot be verified. Germline V gene data show CDR1 as LNHNV and CDR2 as YYDKDF (reference sequence). The CDR3 has 15 amino acids. The CDR3 is CATSRGAGVNYEQYF.

The V and J genes are TRBV7-2 and TRBJ2-1. Germline loops: CDR1 SGHTA, CDR2 FQGNSA. This CDR3 contains 12 residues. CDR3 loop: CASSPEYNEQFF.

The chain links TRBV28 to TRBJ2-5; TCRdb designates TRBD1, a call that cannot be tested without DNA. Germline values: CDR1 MDHEN, CDR2 SYDVKM. This CDR3 has 17 amino acids. The CDR3 sequence is CASSPGTGTGVQETQYF.

V is TRBV29-1 and J is TRBJ2-2; TCRdb picks TRBD2, but there is no DNA to check that call. The CDR3 runs to 14 residues. Germline values: CDR1 SQVTM, CDR2 ANQGSEA. The CDR3 protein is CSVETSGDTGELFF.

The rearrangement links TRBV28 to TRBJ2-7; the TRBD1 assignment by TCRdb is unverifiable without DNA. The germline CDR1 and CDR2 sequences are MDHEN and SYDVKM. The CDR3 totals 16 residues. The CDR3 spells CASSNFDRGPSYEQYF.

The J gene is TRBJ2-7, the V gene TRBV6-2 or TRBV6-3. The CDR3 is 14 residues long. The V gene's germline CDR1 is MNHEY and CDR2 SVGEGT. The CDR3: CASSYVDTLYEQYF.

The chain is built from TRBV15 and TRBJ1-1; with no DNA, the TCRdb D assignment of TRBD1 cannot be verified. From germline, CDR1 is LNHNV and CDR2 YYDKDF (reference sequence). The CDR3 loop spans 16 amino acids. CDR3 region: CATSDETGPINTEAFF.

The chain links TRBV7-3 to TRBJ2-3; checking the TCRdb D call of TRBD2 is not possible without DNA. Germline V gene lookup returns CDR1 SGHTA and CDR2 FQGTGA. The CDR3 is made up of 16 amino acids. The CDR3 protein is CASSLSPGGPGDTQYF.

The rearrangement uses TRBV3-1 and TRBJ2-7; the D call from TCRdb, TRBD2, cannot be confirmed without DNA. This CDR3 has 16 amino acids. Germline CDR1 LGHDT, CDR2 YNNKEL (reference sequence). The CDR3 reads CASSQETSGRAYEQYF.

The chain has TRBV9 and TRBJ2-1; TCRdb's D call of TRBD2 is untestable without DNA. Germline-derived CDR1 and CDR2 are SGDLS and YYNGEE. The CDR3 is made up of 14 amino acids. The CDR3 spells CASSVRLAGGEQFF.

V usage is TRBV30 and J usage is TRBJ2-7; TCRdb selects TRBD1, and the lack of DNA leaves this call unchecked. Germline V CDR1 and CDR2: GTSNPN, SVGIG (reference sequence). This CDR3 contains 13 residues. This CDR3 reads CACTLDSAYEQYF.

The chain is built from TRBV29-1 and TRBJ2-7; lacking DNA, the TRBD1 call made by TCRdb goes unchecked. Per the germline V gene, CDR1 is SQVTM and CDR2 is ANQGSEA. The CDR3 runs 12 residues. The CDR3 sequence is CSVEGQGNEQYF.

The rearrangement uses TRBV10-2 and TRBJ1-2; TCRdb returns TRBD1, unconfirmable since there is no DNA. The CDR3 extends over 16 amino acids. In germline, CDR1 is WSHSY, CDR2 SAAADI. The CDR3: CASSEFQGMSNYGYTF.

V and J are TRBV3-1 and TRBJ2-1; absent DNA, TCRdb's TRBD2 call cannot be checked. From germline, CDR1 is LGHDT and CDR2 YNNKEL (reference sequence). This CDR3 has 17 amino acids. The CDR3: CASSQTTSGRAYNEQFF.

The gene calls are TRBV19 and TRBJ2-7; with no DNA, the TCRdb D assignment of TRBD1 cannot be verified. Germline CDR1 reads LNHDA; CDR2 reads SQIVND (reference sequence). The CDR3 is made up of 14 amino acids. CDR3 residues: CASSIGLATDEQYF.

This rearrangement joins TRBV7-9 to TRBJ2-7; the D call from TCRdb, TRBD1, cannot be confirmed without DNA. The CDR3 contains 15 residues. Looked up from germline, CDR1 is SEHNR and CDR2 is FQNEAQ (reference sequence). CDR3 region: CASSLNLGQLYEQYF. The full variable domain, rest sourced from reference TRBV7-9 and TRBJ2-7, is DTGVSQNPRHKITKRGQNVTFRCDPISEHNRLYWYRQTLGQGPEFLTYFQNEAQLEKSRLLSDRFSAERPKGSFSTLEIQRTEQGDSAMYLCASSLNLGQLYEQYFGPGTRLTVT.

The J gene is TRBJ1-1, the V gene TRBV29-1; TCRdb outputs TRBD1, but without DNA this stays unchecked. The CDR3 is made up of 14 amino acids. The germline gives CDR1 SQVTM, CDR2 ANQGSEA. CDR3 sequence reads: CSVVTPGRNTEAFF.

The genes are TRBV4-3 and TRBJ2-1; checking the TCRdb D call of TRBD2 is not possible without DNA. In germline, CDR1 is LGHNA, CDR2 YSLEER. CDR3 length: 15 residues. CDR3 residues: CASSQDPGGDNEQFF.

CDR3 loop: CASSQGWREDGEQYF. The chain employs TRBV7-9 and TRBJ2-7; TCRdb selects TRBD2, and the lack of DNA leaves this call unchecked. Germline loops: CDR1 SEHNR, CDR2 FQNEAQ (reference sequence). The CDR3 consists of 15 residues.

CDR3 region: CASSSIRDRGSYNEQFF. V is TRBV5-1 and J is TRBJ2-1; TCRdb's D call, TRBD1, is unchecked because there is no DNA. The CDR3 runs 17 residues. Germline assignment: CDR1 SGHRS and CDR2 YFSETQ.

The chain employs TRBV27 and TRBJ2-5; the D call from TCRdb, TRBD1, cannot be confirmed without DNA. CDR1 and CDR2 from the germline V gene are MNHEY and SMNVEV (reference sequence). The CDR3 is 13 residues long. CDR3 sequence: CASRLNPGETQYF.

This chain joins TRBV15 and TRBJ2-7. The CDR3 contains 12 residues. Germline-derived CDR1 and CDR2 are LNHNV and YYDKDF (reference sequence). This CDR3 is CATSSDLYEQYF.

The genes are TRBV7-9 and TRBJ2-1; TCRdb lists TRBD2, though no DNA is available to test this call. CDR1 and CDR2 (germline): SEHNR, FQNEAQ (reference sequence). This CDR3 is 15 amino acids long. The CDR3 sequence is CASSAPSGGYNEQFF.

V usage is TRBV6-2 or TRBV6-3 and J usage is TRBJ2-1; TCRdb returns TRBD1, unconfirmable since there is no DNA. Germline V CDR1 and CDR2: MNHEY, SVGEGT. The CDR3 spans 15 residues. CDR3 in amino acids: CASTESGTGINEQFF.